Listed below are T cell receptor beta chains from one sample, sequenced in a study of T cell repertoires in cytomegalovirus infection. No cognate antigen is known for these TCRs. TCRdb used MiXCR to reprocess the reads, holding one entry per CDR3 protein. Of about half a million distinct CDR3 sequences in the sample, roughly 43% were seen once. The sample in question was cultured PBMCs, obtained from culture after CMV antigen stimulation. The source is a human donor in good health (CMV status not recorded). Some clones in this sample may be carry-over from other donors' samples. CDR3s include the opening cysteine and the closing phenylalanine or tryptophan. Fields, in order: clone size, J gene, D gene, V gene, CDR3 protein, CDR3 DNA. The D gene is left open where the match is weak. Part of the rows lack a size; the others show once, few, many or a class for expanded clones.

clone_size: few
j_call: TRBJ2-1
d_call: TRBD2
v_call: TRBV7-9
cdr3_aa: CASPGIRGDEQFF
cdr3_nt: TGTGCCAGTCCGGGAATCCGGGGGGATGAGCAGTTCTTC

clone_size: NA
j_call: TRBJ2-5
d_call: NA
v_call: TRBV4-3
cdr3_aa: CASSQDILKSRYF
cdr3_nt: TGCGCCAGCAGCCAAGATATTCTCAAGTCTCGGTACTTC

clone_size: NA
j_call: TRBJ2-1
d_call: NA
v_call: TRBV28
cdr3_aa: CASSFGGGRYNEQFF
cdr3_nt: TGTGCCAGCAGTTTCGGCGGGGGCCGTTACAATGAGCAGTTCTTC

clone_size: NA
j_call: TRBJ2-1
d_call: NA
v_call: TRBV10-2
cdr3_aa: CASRGLADSYNEQFF
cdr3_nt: TGCGCCAGCAGAGGATTAGCAGACTCCTACAATGAGCAGTTCTTC

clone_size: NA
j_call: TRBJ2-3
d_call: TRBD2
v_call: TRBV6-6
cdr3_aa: CASSYRASGSSDTQYF
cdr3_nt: TGTGCCAGCAGTTACAGGGCTAGCGGGAGTTCAGATACGCAGTATTTT

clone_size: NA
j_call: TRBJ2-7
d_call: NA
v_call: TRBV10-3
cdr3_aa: CAISPPINIVPYEQYF
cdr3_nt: TGTGCCATCAGTCCCCCAATTAATATAGTCCCCTACGAGCAGTACTTC

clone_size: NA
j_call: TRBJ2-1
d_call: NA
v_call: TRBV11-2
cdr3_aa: CASSLERGGLDEQFF
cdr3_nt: TGTGCCAGCAGCCTTGAGAGAGGGGGGCTTGATGAGCAGTTCTTC

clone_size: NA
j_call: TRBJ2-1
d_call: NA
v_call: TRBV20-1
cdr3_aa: CSADVVAYNEQFF
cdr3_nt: TGCAGTGCTGACGTCGTGGCCTACAATGAGCAGTTCTTC

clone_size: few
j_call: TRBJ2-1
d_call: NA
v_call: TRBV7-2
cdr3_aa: CASSPLSSSYNEQFF
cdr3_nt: TGTGCCAGCAGCCCCCTCTCGAGCTCCTACAATGAGCAGTTCTTC

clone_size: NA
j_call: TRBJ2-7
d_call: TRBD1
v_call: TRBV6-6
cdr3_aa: CASSLGPGTGQYF
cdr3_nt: TGTGCCAGCAGTTTGGGCCCCGGGACAGGTCAGTACTTC

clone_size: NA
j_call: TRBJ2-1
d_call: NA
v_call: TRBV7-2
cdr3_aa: CASSFAGPLYNEQFF
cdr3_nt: TGTGCCAGCAGCTTCGCGGGACCCCTCTACAATGAGCAGTTCTTC